Below are 25 T cell receptor beta chains sequenced from a single sample in a study of shared clonotypes between healthy human individuals. The data were produced by immunoSEQ multiplex PCR, yet TCRdb's version contains in-frame clones alone and is incomplete. This sample carries about 2.4 million clones, under 95% of them seen once, and the ten largest clones take 0.35% to 0.45%. Sequencing used naive CD4+ T cells from PBMCs. Subset described: CD45RA+ positively selected. The receptors derive from a man aged 18 to 29 in good health. Some clones in this sample may be carry-over from other donors' samples.

V gene TRBV9 combines with J gene TRBJ2-7; 11 nucleotides align to TRBD2. CDR3 length: 17 amino acids. Germline CDR1 SGDLS, CDR2 YYNGEE. Trimming took 0 bases from V and 1 from J; bases not matched to a gene: 6. DNA of the CDR3: TGTGCCAGCAGCGTAGGGGTTAGCGGGAGGGGATCCTACGAGCAGTACTTC. Protein sequence: CASSVGVSGRGSYEQYF. The full variable domain, with the rest looked up from reference TRBV9 and TRBJ2-7, is DSGVTQTPKHLITATGQRVTLRCSPRSGDLSVYWYQQSLDQGLQFLIQYYNGEERAKGNILERFSAQQFPDLHSELNLSSLELGDSALYFCASSVGVSGRGSYEQYFGPGTRLTVT.

Of note for this clone: At the DNA level, this CDR3 is encoded by other sequences in the same sample as well. The chain uses TRBV5-4 and TRBJ2-7; 8 bases agree with TRBD1. The junction had 5 bases not matched to a gene; V was cut back by 4 bases and J by 2 bases. This CDR3 has 14 residues. Germline V gene data show CDR1 as SGHNT and CDR2 as YYREEE (reference sequence). In DNA form, the CDR3 reads TGTGCCAGCAGCCCTGGGACAGGACCCTACGAGCAGTACTTC. This translates into CASSPGTGPYEQYF.

This CDR3 reads CASSFREGLYNEQFF. The DNA of the CDR3 is TGTGCCAGCAGTTTTCGAGAGGGCCTCTACAATGAGCAGTTCTTC. This sequence joins TRBV27 and TRBJ2-1, with D perhaps TRBD2 (5 bases). This CDR3 is built from 15 residues. The germline CDR1 and CDR2 sequences are MNHEY and SMNVEV (reference sequence). V dropped 3 bases and J dropped 3 bases, with 12 bases sitting between them.

V is TRBV6-5 and J is TRBJ2-7, with 9 nucleotides matching TRBD1. J gave up 7 bases and V 5 bases, and 3 bases lay outside the gene matches. The CDR3 is made up of 12 amino acids. CDR1 and CDR2 (germline): MNHEY, SVGAGI. The CDR3 region has the DNA TGTGCCAGCAGTAAGACAGGGGGTGAGCAGTACTTC. This codes for CASSKTGGEQYF.

The chain links TRBV6-1 to TRBJ2-3, with D unresolved. Germline V lookup: CDR1 MNHNS, CDR2 SASEGT. This CDR3 is 13 amino acids long. Deletions cut 4 bases from V and 6 bases from J, with 11 bases between. The chain's CDR3 is CASSGYPGDTQYF. The CDR3 nucleotides read TGTGCCAGCAGTGGATATCCCGGGGATACGCAGTATTTT.

The chain is built from TRBV19 and TRBJ2-7; 7 nucleotides agree with TRBD2. The CDR3 is 16 residues long. J was trimmed by 3 bases and V by 4 bases; bases with no gene match: 12. The germline V gene encodes CDR1 LNHDA and CDR2 SQIVND (reference sequence). The CDR3 is CASSKSGLADNYEQYF. The CDR3 coding sequence is TGTGCCAGTAGTAAGTCCGGGCTAGCGGATAACTACGAGCAGTACTTC. Full variable domain (missing parts from reference TRBV19 and TRBJ2-7): DGGITQSPKYLFRKEGQNVTLSCEQNLNHDAMYWYRQDPGQGLRLIYYSQIVNDFQKGDIAEGYSVSREKKESFPLTVTSAQKNPTAFYLCASSKSGLADNYEQYFGPGTRLTVT.

The J gene is TRBJ2-3, the V gene TRBV28; D unclear. Trimming pared 6 bases from V and 2 bases from J, leaving 6 bases between. The CDR3 is made up of 12 amino acids. The germline V gene encodes CDR1 MDHEN and CDR2 SYDVKM. The CDR3 DNA reads TGTGCCAGCAGCCAGCACACAGATACGCAGTATTTT. Translated, it gives CASSQHTDTQYF. Combining the CDR3 with reference TRBV28 and TRBJ2-3 gives the whole variable domain DVKVTQSSRYLVKRTGEKVFLECVQDMDHENMFWYRQDPGLGLRLIYFSYDVKMKEKGDIPEGYSVSREKKERFSLILESASTNQTSMYLCASSQHTDTQYFGPGTRLTVL.

This rearrangement joins TRBV2 to TRBJ2-1; 8 bases line up with TRBD2. With V trimmed by 3 bases and J by 15 bases, 10 bases remained unmatched. Germline V gives CDR1 SNHLY, CDR2 FYNNEI. This CDR3 spans 13 amino acids. The DNA for the CDR3 is TGTGCCAGCAGTGACTATGTGGGGACTAGGGCGTTCTTC. This gives the protein CASSDYVGTRAFF.

V is TRBV28 and J is TRBJ1-1, with D unclear. This CDR3 contains 13 residues. Trimming pared 5 bases from V and 4 bases from J, leaving 11 bases between. The germline gives CDR1 MDHEN, CDR2 SYDVKM. This CDR3 reads CASSPQVSTEAFF. CDR3 nucleotide sequence: TGTGCCAGCAGTCCCCAGGTGAGCACTGAAGCTTTCTTT.

For the CDR3, the DNA is TGCGCCAGCAGCTTGATAGTAGGGACTGGGGCCAACGTCCTGACTTTC. Protein sequence: CASSLIVGTGANVLTF. The chain joins TRBV5-1 to TRBJ2-6; D remains unclear. Germline CDR1 reads SGHRS; CDR2 reads YFSETQ. Trimming removed 1 base at V and 2 bases at J, with 10 bases between. The CDR3 sequence is 16 residues long.

This chain links TRBV28 with TRBJ2-1; D call uncertain. Trimming pared 4 bases from V and 6 bases from J, leaving 7 bases between. This CDR3 spans 12 amino acids. The germline V gene has CDR1 MDHEN and CDR2 SYDVKM. Written as DNA, the CDR3 is TGTGCCAGCAGTTATTGGGGCAATGAGCAGTTCTTC. Amino acids: CASSYWGNEQFF.

The V gene is TRBV5-1, the J gene TRBJ2-2; TRBD2 matches at 11 bases. The trim removed 3 bases at V and 6 bases at J, leaving 7 bases unmatched. This CDR3 is built from 16 residues. Germline V gene data show CDR1 as SGHRS and CDR2 as YFSETQ. In DNA, the CDR3 is TGCGCCAGCAGCTCGGGACTAGCGGTATATGCCGGGGAGCTGTTTTTT. This encodes CASSSGLAVYAGELFF.

The chain employs TRBV6-1 and TRBJ1-5, with a weak D call TRBD1 (5 bases). Germline CDR1 and CDR2: MNHNS and SASEGT. The CDR3 consists of 15 residues. The V and J ends lost 2 bases and 5 bases respectively, with 13 bases between them. The CDR3 DNA is TGTGCCAGCAGTGAACTCCCAGGGTCTCATCAGCCCCAGCATTTT. Amino acid sequence: CASSELPGSHQPQHF.

The chain links TRBV27 to TRBJ1-1; D unresolved. In germline, CDR1 is MNHEY, CDR2 SMNVEV (reference sequence). Between the trimmed V and J ends, which lost 0 bases and 2 bases, there was a span of 10 bases. The CDR3 length is 15 residues. CDR3 DNA sequence: TGTGCCAGCAGTTTATCTTCAGCATCCAACACTGAAGCTTTCTTT. Translation: CASSLSSASNTEAFF.

This clone has more than one count but fewer than ten. The chain carries TRBV10-1 and TRBJ2-7, with D uncertain. The germline V gene encodes CDR1 WNHNN and CDR2 SYGVQD (reference sequence). The germline V and J ends were trimmed by 4 bases and 0 bases, with 13 bases remaining between them. The CDR3 is 15 amino acids. The CDR3 protein is CASSALPQSSYEQYF. In DNA form, the CDR3 reads TGCGCCAGCAGTGCCTTGCCTCAGAGCTCCTACGAGCAGTACTTC.

The rearrangement joins TRBV9 to TRBJ2-3; D remains ambiguous. The CDR3 runs to 18 residues. Trimming took off 0 bases at V and 6 bases at J, with 23 bases between the two ends. CDR1 is SGDLS and CDR2 is YYNGEE in the germline V gene. The DNA for the CDR3 is TGTGCCAGCAGCGTAGGCCGGTTGGCCCTACAACTCGGGGATACGCAGTATTTT. Protein product: CASSVGRLALQLGDTQYF.

The DNA of the CDR3 is TGTGCCAGCAGTCACCTCGGGACAGGGGCACTCAGGGACTATGGCTACACCTTC. Translated: CASSHLGTGALRDYGYTF. The rearrangement uses TRBV27 and TRBJ1-2, with 10 bases that match TRBD1. This CDR3 spans 18 amino acids. Unmatched junction bases numbered 15, after V lost 5 bases and J lost 3 bases. Germline lookup yields CDR1 MNHEY and CDR2 SMNVEV (reference sequence).

The chain employs TRBV19 and TRBJ2-7; D gene unclear. From germline, CDR1 is LNHDA and CDR2 SQIVND (reference sequence). The CDR3 runs 12 residues. V was pared by 4 bases and J by 1 base, with 5 bases between. The CDR3 region is CASSTYSYEQYF. CDR3 bases: TGTGCCAGTAGTACATATTCCTACGAGCAGTACTTC.

This clone has just one count. The chain uses TRBV7-3 and TRBJ2-7; no reliable D call. Trimming shortened V by 2 bases and J by 2 bases, and 7 bases separated the two germline ends. Germline loops: CDR1 SGHTA, CDR2 FQGTGA. CDR3 length: 13 residues. CDR3 protein: CASSLRPTYEQYF. CDR3 nucleotides: TGTGCCAGCAGCTTACGGCCCACCTACGAGCAGTACTTC.

With regard to this clone: This same CDR3 is encoded by further DNA sequences in the sample. This sequence joins TRBV6-5 and TRBJ2-5; D might be TRBD2 (5 bases). V was shortened by 2 bases and J by 5 bases, with 9 bases between the two germline ends. Germline V gene sequence: CDR1 MNHEY, CDR2 SVGAGI. The CDR3 loop spans 13 amino acids. CDR3 in DNA: TGTGCCAGCAGTTACCCGGGATCGGAGACCCAGTACTTC. Encoded protein: CASSYPGSETQYF.

The sample holds one count of this clone. The CDR3 nucleotides read TGTGCCAGCAGTGCCCCGGGACAGGGGTCCCAAGAGACCCAGTACTTC. Translated, it gives CASSAPGQGSQETQYF. The rearrangement joins TRBV6-6 to TRBJ2-5; TRBD1 agrees at 10 bases. Germline-derived CDR1 and CDR2 are MNHNY and SVGAGI (reference sequence). Losses at the gene ends were 5 bases for V and 1 base for J; bases not matched to a gene: 7. This CDR3 is 16 amino acids long.

The chain uses TRBV7-3 and TRBJ1-1, with D possibly TRBD1 on 5 matching bases. The CDR3 has 13 amino acids. Germline V lookup: CDR1 SGHTA, CDR2 FQGTGA. With 5 bases removed from V and 9 bases from J, the gap between germline ends came to 16 bases. The CDR3 sequence is CASSTRIGGKAFF. CDR3 nucleotide sequence: TGTGCCAGCAGCACCCGCATCGGGGGAAAAGCTTTCTTT.

V and J are TRBV7-3 and TRBJ2-2; 9 bases map to TRBD1. Germline CDR1 and CDR2: SGHTA and FQGTGA. The CDR3 is made up of 16 amino acids. Trimming removed 5 bases from V and 0 bases from J; junction bases left unmatched: 4. The CDR3 loop is CASSGTGGTNTGELFF. The CDR3 DNA sequence: TGTGCCAGCAGCGGAACAGGGGGCACGAACACCGGGGAGCTGTTTTTT.

CDR3 sequence: CASSPLAGITDTQYF. In nucleotides, the CDR3 is TGTGCCAGCAGTCCGCTAGCGGGGATCACAGATACGCAGTATTTT. The rearrangement links TRBV5-6 to TRBJ2-3, with 9 bases aligning to TRBD2. With V trimmed by 5 bases and J by 2 bases, 6 bases remained unmatched. This CDR3 contains 15 residues. CDR1 and CDR2 (germline): SGHDT, YYEEEE. The variable domain in full, completed from reference TRBV5-6 and TRBJ2-3, reads DAGVTQSPTHLIKTRGQQVTLRCSPKSGHDTVSWYQQALGQGPQFIFQYYEEEERQRGNFPDRFSGHQFPNYSSELNVNALLLGDSALYLCASSPLAGITDTQYFGPGTRLTVL.

As to this clone: The identical CDR3 is also encoded by other nucleotide sequences in the sample. The chain has TRBV5-1 and TRBJ1-3; D not certain. The germline CDR1 and CDR2 sequences are SGHRS and YFSETQ. V lost 0 bases to trimming and J lost 4 bases, with 8 bases between them. The CDR3 is 14 amino acids. In DNA form, the CDR3 reads TGCGCCAGCAGCTTGGAGGCAGCGGGAAACACCATATATTTT. Its protein product is CASSLEAAGNTIYF.